The 17 T cell receptor beta chains reported below all come from one sample, sequenced in a study of cytomegalovirus exposure and HLA in healthy donors. Repertoires were generated with immunoSEQ multiplex PCR, while TCRdb's copy carries only in-frame clones and drops some. The table includes 170,000 or so clones, 65% to 85% detected once. Sequencing used PBMCs. The receptors shown here come from a woman aged 18-35 years in good health and CMV-seropositive.

This sequence joins TRBV21-1 and TRBJ1-6; TRBD1, as called in the table, went unchecked against the DNA. TRBV21-1 is a recognized pseudogene. This CDR3 region has 16 residues. In nucleotides, the CDR3 is TGTGCCAGCAAGCAGGGGGCTGTATCCTATAATTCACCCCTCCACTTT. Protein: CASKQGAVSYNSPLHF.

The table lists this clone with a few counts. V gene TRBV7-9 combines with J gene TRBJ1-2; 7 bases map to TRBD1. The CDR3 sequence is 15 residues long. V lost 1 base and J lost 6; bases outside the gene matches: 8. CDR1 and CDR2 (germline): SEHNR, FQNEAQ (reference sequence). CDR3 region: CASSLGGEGGDGYTF. The CDR3 DNA follows: TGTGCCAGCAGCTTAGGAGGGGAAGGGGGCGATGGCTACACCTTC.

The chain links TRBV10-3 to TRBJ2-2; 12 bases align to TRBD2. The CDR3 consists of 17 residues. The germline V gene encodes CDR1 ENHRY and CDR2 SYGVKD. The V gene end was trimmed by 6 bases and the J gene end by 5 bases; junction bases not matched to a gene: 10. The chain's CDR3 is CAISRTSGESGTGELFF. CDR3 bases: TGTGCCATCAGCCGGACTAGCGGGGAGTCTGGGACCGGGGAGCTGTTTTTT.

J is TRBJ2-7 and V is TRBV19; tentative D call: TRBD2 (6 bases). Germline assignment: CDR1 LNHDA and CDR2 SQIVND (reference sequence). The CDR3 sequence is 12 residues long. V lost 8 bases, J lost 5 bases, and 13 bases lay in between. DNA of the CDR3: TGTGCCAGTGGGGGGAACCGGGACGAGCAGTACTTC. Its translation is CASGGNRDEQYF.

V is TRBV5-1 and J is TRBJ2-7; 12 bases match TRBD2. The CDR3 length is 18 residues. With 0 bases clipped from V and 6 bases from J, the junction kept 13 bases outside the gene matches. The germline gives CDR1 SGHRS, CDR2 YFSETQ. DNA of the CDR3: TGCGCCAGCAGCTTGGGGGGATTTGGGACTAGCGGGCCCTCCGAGCAGTACTTC. As protein: CASSLGGFGTSGPSEQYF.

This clone has only a few counts. The rearrangement uses TRBV25-1 and TRBJ1-2; D perhaps matches TRBD1 (5 bases). V lost 8 bases, J lost 2 bases, and 9 bases lay in between. The CDR3 length is 12 residues. Germline V gives CDR1 MGHDK, CDR2 SYGVNS. As DNA, the CDR3 is TGTGCCAGCGAGGACACCAACTATGGCTACACCTTC. Its translation: CASEDTNYGYTF.

J is TRBJ2-7 and V is TRBV11-1; D possibly corresponds to TRBD1 (5 bases). Trimming left V 0 bases short and J 2 bases short, with 11 bases between. This CDR3 comprises 15 residues. The germline V gene has CDR1 SGHAT and CDR2 FQDESV (reference sequence). CDR3 bases: TGTGCCAGCAGCTTAGCCGACAGAGAAGCCTACGAGCAGTACTTC. This translates into CASSLADREAYEQYF. The full variable domain, in which reference TRBV11-1 and TRBJ2-7 provide the parts outside the CDR3, is EAEVAQSPRYKITEKSQAVAFWCDPISGHATLYWYRQILGQGPELLVQFQDESVVDDSQLPKDRFSAERLKGVDSTLKIQPAELGDSAMYLCASSLADREAYEQYFGPGTRLTVT.

This clone was picked up one time. This chain joins TRBV12-5 and TRBJ1-1; D unclear. The ends were cut back, 2 bases at V and 6 bases at J, with 16 bases in the middle. Germline lookup yields CDR1 LGHNT and CDR2 FRNRAP. The CDR3 extends over 15 amino acids. CDR3 loop: CASGLRSIFSSEAFF. DNA for the CDR3: TGTGCTAGTGGTTTGCGCTCTATCTTTTCGTCTGAAGCTTTCTTT.

This clone appeared a few times. The gene calls are TRBV2 and TRBJ2-1; TRBD2 might be the D (5 bases). The CDR3 loop spans 11 amino acids. The V gene's germline CDR1 is SNHLY and CDR2 FYNNEI. Trimming pared 4 bases from V and 10 bases from J, leaving 8 bases between. Written as DNA, the CDR3 is TGTGCCAGCAGTGTAGGACTGGAGCAGTTCTTC. It codes for CASSVGLEQFF.

The chain combines TRBV5-1 with TRBJ1-4; D ambiguous. Trimming stripped 4 bases from V and 3 bases from J, with 10 bases between. CDR1 and CDR2 from the germline V gene are SGHRS and YFSETQ. This CDR3 is built from 14 residues. The DNA of the CDR3 is TGCGCCAGCAGCCCCGGTGGTCCTAATGAAAAACTGTTTTTT. This encodes CASSPGGPNEKLFF.

The V and J genes are TRBV9 and TRBJ2-2; TRBD2 matches 16 bases. Germline CDR1 and CDR2: SGDLS and YYNGEE. V lost 3 bases and J lost 0; bases outside the gene matches: 5. The CDR3 length is 19 residues. The CDR3 DNA reads TGTGCCAGCAGCGGCGGGACTAGCGGGGGGGCCACGAACACCGGGGAGCTGTTTTTT. Translated, it gives CASSGGTSGGATNTGELFF.

This clone was counted only a few times. The chain has TRBV6-1 and TRBJ2-2; D is perhaps TRBD1 (6 bases). Per germline, CDR1 MNHNS and CDR2 SASEGT. Trimming removed 7 bases at V and 3 bases at J, with 6 bases between. CDR3 size: 12 residues. As DNA, the CDR3 is TGTGCCAGCACAGGGGACACCGGGGAGCTGTTTTTT. Amino acid sequence: CASTGDTGELFF.

The J gene is TRBJ2-3, the V gene TRBV9; 7 positions match TRBD1. This CDR3 has 16 amino acids. Germline CDR1 and CDR2: SGDLS and YYNGEE. The trim removed 3 bases at V and 3 bases at J, leaving 10 bases unmatched. The DNA for the CDR3 is TGTGCCAGCAGCGCCGGACCGGGACAGATAACAGATACGCAGTATTTT. This gives the protein CASSAGPGQITDTQYF.

This clone was detected many times. This chain uses TRBV7-9 with TRBJ1-2, with TRBD1 matching 7 bases. Germline CDR1 reads SEHNR; CDR2 reads FQNEAQ (reference sequence). The length of the CDR3 is 16 residues. J lost 2 bases, V lost 4 bases, and 10 bases had no gene match. CDR3 region: CASSSQPGTANYGYTF. For the CDR3, the DNA is TGTGCCAGCAGCTCCCAACCCGGGACAGCCAACTATGGCTACACCTTC.

This rearrangement joins TRBV5-1 to TRBJ2-5, with TRBD1 identical over 8 bases. Germline V gives CDR1 SGHRS, CDR2 YFSETQ. This CDR3 comprises 15 residues. Losses at the gene ends were 0 bases for V and 4 bases for J; bases not matched to a gene: 5. CDR3 in amino acids: CASSLDGQGGETQYF. The CDR3 bases are TGCGCCAGCAGCTTGGACGGACAGGGAGGAGAGACCCAGTACTTC.

This chain links TRBV6-1 with TRBJ2-5; D is undetermined. CDR1 is MNHNS, CDR2 SASEGT, per germline. V lost 7 bases and J 4 bases, leaving 4 bases between the germline ends. The CDR3 loop spans 10 amino acids. CDR3 in amino acids: CASTRETQYF. The DNA for the CDR3 is TGTGCCAGCACTCGAGAGACCCAGTACTTC.

The chain recombines TRBV14 with TRBJ2-7; 9 bases line up with TRBD1. The CDR3 covers 16 residues. From germline, CDR1 is SGHDN and CDR2 FVKESK. The J segment lost 0 bases and the V segment lost 1 base, leaving 4 bases of the junction unmatched. The CDR3 here is CASSQVGDRDSYEQYF. For the CDR3, the DNA is TGTGCCAGCAGCCAAGTTGGGGACAGGGACTCCTACGAGCAGTACTTC.